The 2 T cell receptor beta chains in this list originate from one sample, sequenced in a study of CD8 T cells in Susac syndrome. Random hexamers served to reverse transcribe about 0.5 to 1 ug RNA. TCRdb used MiXCR to reprocess the immunoSEQ multiplex PCR reads, holding one entry per CDR3 protein. The repertoire has under 300,000 distinct CDR3 sequences, 90% to 97% of them found once; the top ten carry about 0.094%. The sequenced sample consisted of CD4+ T cells from PBMCs. Receptors were obtained from a human donor with Susac syndrome.

CDR3 DNA sequence: TGCAGCCCTGTGGAGTCTTACAATGAGCAGTTCTTC. Its protein is CSPVESYNEQFF. This sequence joins TRBV29-1 and TRBJ2-1; D is uncertain. Germline values: CDR1 SQVTM, CDR2 ANQGSEA. Trimming stripped 8 bases from V and 4 bases from J, with 12 bases between. The length of the CDR3 is 12 residues.

The chain joins TRBV5-6 to TRBJ1-1; perhaps TRBD1 as D (5 bases). In germline, CDR1 is SGHDT, CDR2 YYEEEE. V lost 6 bases and J lost 5, with 11 bases in between. The CDR3 has 12 residues. The CDR3 bases are TGTGCCAGCAAATCGGGGGGGACTGAAGCTTTCTTT. Protein product: CASKSGGTEAFF.